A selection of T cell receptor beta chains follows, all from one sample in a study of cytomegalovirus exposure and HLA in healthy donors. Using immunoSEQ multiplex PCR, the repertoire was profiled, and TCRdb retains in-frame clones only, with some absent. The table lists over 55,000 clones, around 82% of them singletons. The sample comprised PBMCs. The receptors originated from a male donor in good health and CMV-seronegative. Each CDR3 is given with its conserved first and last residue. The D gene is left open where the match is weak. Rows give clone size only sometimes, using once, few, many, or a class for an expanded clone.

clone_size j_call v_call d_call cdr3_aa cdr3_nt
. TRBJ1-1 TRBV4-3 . CASSQGTDRAEAFF TGCGCCAGCAGCCAAGGGACAGACAGAGCCGAAGCTTTCTTT
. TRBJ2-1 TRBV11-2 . CASTNPWAGPNIHEQFF TGTGCCAGCACCAATCCGTGGGCTGGGCCAAATATCCATGAGCAGTTCTTC
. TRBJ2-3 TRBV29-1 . CSVDHGTSTDTQYF TGCAGCGTTGACCACGGGACTTCCACAGATACGCAGTATTTT
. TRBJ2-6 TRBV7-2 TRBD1 CASSLQQGVFSGANVLTF TGTGCCAGCAGCTTACAACAGGGGGTCTTCTCTGGGGCCAACGTCCTGACTTTC
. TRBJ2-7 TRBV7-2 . CASSLAGGANGHEQYF TGTGCCAGCAGCTTAGCGGGGGGGGCTAACGGCCACGAGCAGTACTTC
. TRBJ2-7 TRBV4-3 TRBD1 CASSQGQGVRYEQYF TGCGCCAGCAGCCAAGGACAGGGTGTGCGCTACGAGCAGTACTTC
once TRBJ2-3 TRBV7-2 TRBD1 CASSLFQGAGDTQYF TGTGCCAGCAGCTTATTCCAGGGGGCAGGGGATACGCAGTATTTT
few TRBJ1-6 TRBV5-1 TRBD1 CASSLSGQGEGPLHF TGCGCCAGCAGCTTGTCAGGACAGGGGGAAGGACCCCTCCACTTT
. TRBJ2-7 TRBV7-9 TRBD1 CASSSRDRSYEQYF TGTGCCAGCAGCTCTCGGGACAGGAGCTACGAGCAGTACTTC
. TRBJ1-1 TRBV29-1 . CSVEQGNTEAFF TGCAGCGTTGAACAGGGGAACACTGAAGCTTTCTTT
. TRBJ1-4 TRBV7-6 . CASSLRLSGEKLFF TGTGCCAGCAGCTTGCGGCTCAGCGGTGAAAAACTGTTTTTT
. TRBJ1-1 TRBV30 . CAGTGTNTEAFF TGTGCCGGCACAGGGACGAACACTGAAGCTTTCTTT
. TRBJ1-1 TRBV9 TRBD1 CASSASEGQGAFRAFF TGTGCCAGCAGCGCCAGCGAGGGACAGGGGGCGTTTCGAGCTTTCTTT
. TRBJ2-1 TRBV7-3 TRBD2 CASSLITGGSYNEQFF TGTGCCAGCAGCCTAATCACGGGGGGGTCCTACAATGAGCAGTTCTTC
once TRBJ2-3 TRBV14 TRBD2 CASSQESGADTQYF TGTGCCAGCAGCCAAGAAAGCGGGGCAGATACGCAGTATTTT
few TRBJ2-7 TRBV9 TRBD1 CASSLTVGQGTYEQYF TGTGCCAGCAGCCTTACCGTCGGACAGGGGACCTACGAGCAGTACTTC